A selection of T cell receptor beta chains follows, all from one sample in a study of vaccination effects on CD4 cells after COVID-19. The protocol was immunoSEQ multiplex PCR, while the TCRdb copy is restricted to in-frame clones and leaves out a portion. The table has 74,000 or so clones, 80% seen once. These receptors have no known antigen. Sequenced here: CD4+ T cells from PBMCs cultured with SARS-CoV-2 spike peptides, sampled before COVID-19 vaccination. Every receptor here comes from a human donor who received a COVID-19 vaccine. Each CDR3 is given with its conserved first and last residue. Each record gives: J gene, D gene, clone size, V gene, CDR3 DNA, CDR3 protein. The D gene is left open where the match is weak. Not all rows give a size; the values are once, few, many and, for expanded clones, a class.

TRBJ2-5	NA	NA	TRBV5-6	TGTGCCAGCAGCTTGGCTGGCGAGACCCAGTACTTC	CASSLAGETQYF
TRBJ1-4	NA	NA	TRBV28	TGTGCCAGCAGTCAAGAGGGGGTGGCTAATGAAAAACTGTTTTTT	CASSQEGVANEKLFF
TRBJ2-3	NA	NA	TRBV11-2	TGTGCCAGCAAGACCGGACGTAGCACAGATACGCAGTATTTT	CASKTGRSTDTQYF
TRBJ2-3	TRBD2	NA	TRBV6-4	TGTGCCAGCAGTGACTCCGGGACTAGCGGGGGAAATACGCAGTATTTT	CASSDSGTSGGNTQYF
TRBJ1-2	NA	NA	TRBV3-1/TRBV3-2	TGTGCCAGCAGCCCTCGGACAGTCATTTATGGCTACACCTTC	CASSPRTVIYGYTF
TRBJ2-1	TRBD1	NA	TRBV5-1	TGCGCCAGCAGCAGATTAAGACAGGGGGACAATGAGCAGTTCTTC	CASSRLRQGDNEQFF
TRBJ2-3	TRBD1	once	TRBV3-1/TRBV3-2	TGTGCCAGCAGCCTTCGACAGGGGACAGATACGCAGTATTTT	CASSLRQGTDTQYF
TRBJ2-1	TRBD2	NA	TRBV28	TGTGCCAGCATCACCGTACGGGGGGGGTACAATGAGCAGTTCTTC	CASITVRGGYNEQFF
TRBJ2-5	NA	NA	TRBV24-1	TGTGCCACCAGTGACCCGAGACGGGGGAGTGAGACCCAGTACTTC	CATSDPRRGSETQYF
TRBJ1-1	NA	NA	TRBV5-1	TGCGCCAGCAGCTTTCTGACAGGGAACACTGAAGCTTTCTTT	CASSFLTGNTEAFF
TRBJ1-3	TRBD1	NA	TRBV15	TGTGCCACCAGCAGAGATCGGGGGACAGAAGTCGGAAACACCATATATTTT	CATSRDRGTEVGNTIYF
TRBJ2-3	NA	NA	TRBV5-1	TGCGCCAGCAGCTTGGTCCCGGAATCTAGCACAGATACGCAGTATTTT	CASSLVPESSTDTQYF
TRBJ2-2	NA	NA	TRBV5-4	TGTGCCAGCAGTTCCCAGGGTAGCACCGGGGAGCTGTTTTTT	CASSSQGSTGELFF
TRBJ1-2	NA	NA	TRBV18	TGTGCCAGCAGAACTACCGGGGCCGGGGGCTCTGGCTACACCTTC	CASRTTGAGGSGYTF
TRBJ2-1	TRBD1	NA	TRBV24-1	TGTGCCACCAGTGAAGCCGGGACAGAAAACAATGAGCAGTTCTTC	CATSEAGTENNEQFF
TRBJ2-1	TRBD2	NA	TRBV6-6	TGTGCCAGCAGTTACCCGGGAGGGGAGCCCTACAATGAGCAGTTCTTC	CASSYPGGEPYNEQFF
TRBJ1-2	TRBD1	NA	TRBV5-6	TGTGCCAGCGGTTCACCGGGACAGGGAGTAAGTGGCTACACCTTC	CASGSPGQGVSGYTF
TRBJ2-3	NA	NA	TRBV18	TGTGCCAGCTCACCCAACGACAGAAGGGGGGATACGCAGTATTTT	CASSPNDRRGDTQYF
TRBJ1-5	NA	once	TRBV5-8	TGTGCCAGCAGCTTTACGGGCGTCGGTACCAGCAATCAGCCCCAGCATTTT	CASSFTGVGTSNQPQHF
TRBJ1-3	TRBD1	NA	TRBV7-2	TGTGCCAGCAGCTCGAGACAGGGTCATTCAGGAAACACCATATATTTT	CASSSRQGHSGNTIYF
TRBJ1-2	TRBD1	NA	TRBV6-1	TGTGCCAGCAGTGAAAGTGCCAGGGGGATCTATGGCTACACCTTC	CASSESARGIYGYTF
TRBJ1-2	NA	few	TRBV27	TGTGCCAGCAGTTCACAGCGGGCTAACTATGGCTACACCTTC	CASSSQRANYGYTF
TRBJ1-2	TRBD1	NA	TRBV2	TGTGCCAGCAGGGACAGGGGTTTAGGTGGCTACACCTTC	CASRDRGLGGYTF
TRBJ1-1	NA	NA	TRBV7-3	TGTGCCAGCAGCTTAGGTATGAACACTGAAGCTTTCTTT	CASSLGMNTEAFF
TRBJ2-5	NA	NA	TRBV12-3/TRBV12-4	TGTGCCAGCAGTCCGTACCTGGGAGAGACCCAGTACTTC	CASSPYLGETQYF
TRBJ1-4	TRBD1	NA	TRBV18	TGTGCCAGCTCACCGGGACAGCCCCTTAATGAAAAACTGTTTTTT	CASSPGQPLNEKLFF
TRBJ2-5	NA	NA	TRBV7-2	TGTGCCAGCAGCCTATTCCAAGAGACCCAGTACTTC	CASSLFQETQYF
TRBJ2-5	TRBD2	NA	TRBV12-3/TRBV12-4	TGTGCCAGCAGTTTAGCGGGGAGGGGGACCCAGTACTTC	CASSLAGRGTQYF
TRBJ2-2	NA	NA	TRBV4-1	TGCGCCAGCAGAAGGGGTGGTGGGACCGGGGAGCTGTTTTTT	CASRRGGGTGELFF
TRBJ1-1	NA	NA	TRBV2	TGTGCCAGCAGTGTGCAGGGGTCAAACACTGAAGCTTTCTTT	CASSVQGSNTEAFF
TRBJ1-1	NA	once	TRBV7-2	TGTGCCAGCAGCTTGAGTAGGAGGGACCATACTTTCTTT	CASSLSRRDHTFF
TRBJ1-5	TRBD1	NA	TRBV7-2	TGTGCCAGCAGCGCTGACAGGGGAGGAAGCAATCAGCCCCAGCATTTT	CASSADRGGSNQPQHF
TRBJ2-3	NA	NA	TRBV5-1	TGCGCCAGCAGCCGGGACAACACAGATACGCAGTATTTT	CASSRDNTDTQYF
TRBJ2-1	NA	NA	TRBV4-3	TGCGCCAGCAGCCAAGAACCGGGACCTAGCTCCTACAATGAGCAGTTCTTC	CASSQEPGPSSYNEQFF
TRBJ2-2	NA	NA	TRBV5-5	TGTGCCAGCAGCTTCGTTCGGACCACCGGGGAGCTGTTTTTT	CASSFVRTTGELFF
TRBJ1-6	NA	NA	TRBV14	TGTGCCAGCAGCCTCTTCTCCAGGGTCCAAAATTCACCCCTCCACTTT	CASSLFSRVQNSPLHF
TRBJ1-5	TRBD1	NA	TRBV5-1	TGCGCCAGCAGCTCAGGACAGGGCGGGCAGCCCCAGCATTTT	CASSSGQGGQPQHF
TRBJ2-5	TRBD2	NA	TRBV7-8	TGTGCCAGCAGCTTCGTAGCGGGGGGGATAGGGACCCAGTACTTC	CASSFVAGGIGTQYF
TRBJ1-1	NA	NA	TRBV10-2	TGCGCCAGCAGTGTTATAGGGGCCCCTGAAGCTTTCTTT	CASSVIGAPEAFF
TRBJ1-6	NA	NA	TRBV9	TGTGCCAGCAGCGTAGCGGCTACCTATAATTCACCCCTCCACTTT	CASSVAATYNSPLHF
TRBJ1-5	NA	NA	TRBV7-3	TGTGCCAGCAGCACAAGTAATCAGCCCCAGCATTTT	CASSTSNQPQHF
TRBJ1-2	NA	NA	TRBV6-4	TGTGCCAGCAGTGTAGCCCAGGGGCATGAAGGCTACACCTTC	CASSVAQGHEGYTF
TRBJ2-3	NA	few	TRBV5-4	TGTGCCAGCAGCGCCATCACAGATACGCAGTATTTT	CASSAITDTQYF
TRBJ1-1	NA	NA	TRBV24-1	TGTGCCACCAGTGCGGCAGGGGCAACCACTGAAGCTTTCTTT	CATSAAGATTEAFF
TRBJ2-1	TRBD2	NA	TRBV5-5	TGTGCCAGCAGCTTAAACCCTAGCGGGGGGGCTGGTGAGCAGTTCTTC	CASSLNPSGGAGEQFF
TRBJ1-1	TRBD1	once	TRBV7-2	TGTGCCAGCAGCTACCGGGACAGGTGGGCCGGCACTGAAGCTTTCTTT	CASSYRDRWAGTEAFF
TRBJ2-1	TRBD1	once	TRBV24-1	TGTGCCACCAGTGATTTGGGGGACAGGATGGATGAGCAGTTCTTC	CATSDLGDRMDEQFF
TRBJ1-2	NA	NA	TRBV30	TGTGCCTGGAGTGCGCAACTAGCTAACTATGGCTACACCTTC	CAWSAQLANYGYTF
TRBJ1-4	TRBD1	NA	TRBV9	TGTGCCAGCAGCAGAGCTGCGACAGGGTTGAATGAAAAACTGTTTTTT	CASSRAATGLNEKLFF